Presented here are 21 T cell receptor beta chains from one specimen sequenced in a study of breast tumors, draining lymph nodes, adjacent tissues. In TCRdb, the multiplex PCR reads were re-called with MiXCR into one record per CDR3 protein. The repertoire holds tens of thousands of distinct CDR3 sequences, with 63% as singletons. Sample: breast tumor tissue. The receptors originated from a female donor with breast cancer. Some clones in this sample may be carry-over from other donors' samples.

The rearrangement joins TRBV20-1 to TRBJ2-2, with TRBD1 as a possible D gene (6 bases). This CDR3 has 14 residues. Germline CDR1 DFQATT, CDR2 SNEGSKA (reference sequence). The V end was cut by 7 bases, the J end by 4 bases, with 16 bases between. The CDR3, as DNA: TGCAGTGTGAAAGGGCTAGGGGGCACCGGGGAGCTGTTTTTT. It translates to CSVKGLGGTGELFF.

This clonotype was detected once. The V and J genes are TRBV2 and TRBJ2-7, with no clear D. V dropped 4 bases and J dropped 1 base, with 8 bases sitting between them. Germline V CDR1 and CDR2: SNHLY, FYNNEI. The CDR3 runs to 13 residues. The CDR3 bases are TGTGCCAGCAGTGTTTGGAGATCCTACGAGCAGTACTTC. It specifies CASSVWRSYEQYF.

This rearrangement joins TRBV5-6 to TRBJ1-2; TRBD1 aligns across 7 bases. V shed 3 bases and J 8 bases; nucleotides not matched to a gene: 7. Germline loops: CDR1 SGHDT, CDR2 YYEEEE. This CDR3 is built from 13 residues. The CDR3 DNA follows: TGTGCCAGCAGCTATGATCAGGGGGAGGGCTACACCTTC. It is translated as CASSYDQGEGYTF.

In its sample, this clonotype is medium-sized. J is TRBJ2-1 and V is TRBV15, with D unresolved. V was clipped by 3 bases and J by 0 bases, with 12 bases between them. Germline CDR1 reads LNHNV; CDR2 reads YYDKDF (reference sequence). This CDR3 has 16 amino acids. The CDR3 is CATSRGFGSSYNEQFF. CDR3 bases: TGTGCCACCAGCAGGGGATTCGGTAGCTCCTACAATGAGCAGTTCTTC.

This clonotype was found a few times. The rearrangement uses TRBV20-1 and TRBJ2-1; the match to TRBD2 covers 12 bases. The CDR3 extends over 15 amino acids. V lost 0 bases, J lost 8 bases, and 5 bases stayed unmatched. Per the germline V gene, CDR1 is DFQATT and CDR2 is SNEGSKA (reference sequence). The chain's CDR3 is CSARDASGRADEQFF. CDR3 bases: TGCAGTGCTAGAGATGCTAGCGGGAGGGCCGATGAGCAGTTCTTC.

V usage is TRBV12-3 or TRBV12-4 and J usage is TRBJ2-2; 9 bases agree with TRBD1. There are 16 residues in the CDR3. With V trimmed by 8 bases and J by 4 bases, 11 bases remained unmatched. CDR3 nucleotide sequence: TGTGCCAGCCGTCCACGGGGACAGGGAGGCACCGGGGAGCTGTTTTTT. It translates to CASRPRGQGGTGELFF.

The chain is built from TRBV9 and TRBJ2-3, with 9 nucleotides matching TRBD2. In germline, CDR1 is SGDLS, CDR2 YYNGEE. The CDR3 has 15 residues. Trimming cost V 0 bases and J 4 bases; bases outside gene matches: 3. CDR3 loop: CASSVGASGADTQYF. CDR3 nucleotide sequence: TGTGCCAGCAGCGTAGGGGCTAGCGGGGCAGATACGCAGTATTTT.

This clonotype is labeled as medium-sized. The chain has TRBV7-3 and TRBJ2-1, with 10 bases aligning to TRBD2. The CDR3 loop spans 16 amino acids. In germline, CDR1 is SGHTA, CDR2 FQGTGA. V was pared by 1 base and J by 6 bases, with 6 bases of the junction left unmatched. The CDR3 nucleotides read TGTGCCAGCAGCTTAATAGCGGGAGGCCCCCTCAATGAGCAGTTCTTC. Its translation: CASSLIAGGPLNEQFF.

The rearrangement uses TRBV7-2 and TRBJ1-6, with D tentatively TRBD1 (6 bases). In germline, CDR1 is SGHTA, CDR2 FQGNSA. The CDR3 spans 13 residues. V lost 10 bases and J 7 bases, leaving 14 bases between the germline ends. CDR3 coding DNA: TGTGCCACCGGTGACAGGACGAATTCACCCCTCCACTTT. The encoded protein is CATGDRTNSPLHF.

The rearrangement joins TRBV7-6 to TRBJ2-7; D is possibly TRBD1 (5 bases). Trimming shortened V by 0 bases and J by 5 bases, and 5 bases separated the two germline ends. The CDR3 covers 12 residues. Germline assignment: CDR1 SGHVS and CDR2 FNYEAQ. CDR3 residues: CASSLAGDEQYF. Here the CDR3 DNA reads TGTGCCAGCAGCTTAGCAGGGGACGAGCAGTACTTC. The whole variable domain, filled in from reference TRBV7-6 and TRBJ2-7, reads GAGVSQSPRYKVTKRGQDVALRCDPISGHVSLYWYRQALGQGPEFLTYFNYEAQQDKSGLPNDRFSAERPEGSISTLTIQRTEQRDSAMYRCASSLAGDEQYFGPGTRLTVT.

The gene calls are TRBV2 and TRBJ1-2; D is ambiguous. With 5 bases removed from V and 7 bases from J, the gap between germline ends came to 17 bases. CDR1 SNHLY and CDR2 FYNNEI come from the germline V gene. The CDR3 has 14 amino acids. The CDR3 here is CASSFALRDGGYTF. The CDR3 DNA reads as TGTGCCAGCAGTTTTGCACTCCGGGATGGTGGCTACACCTTC.

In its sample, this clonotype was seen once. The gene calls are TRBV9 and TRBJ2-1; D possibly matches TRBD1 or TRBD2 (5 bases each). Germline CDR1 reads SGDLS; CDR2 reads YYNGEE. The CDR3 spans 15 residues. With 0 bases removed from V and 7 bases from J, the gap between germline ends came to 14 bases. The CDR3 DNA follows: TGTGCCAGCAGCGTAGGAAGGGCTTGGGGGAATGAGCAGTTCTTC. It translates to CASSVGRAWGNEQFF. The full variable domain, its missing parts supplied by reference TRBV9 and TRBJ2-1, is DSGVTQTPKHLITATGQRVTLRCSPRSGDLSVYWYQQSLDQGLQFLIQYYNGEERAKGNILERFSAQQFPDLHSELNLSSLELGDSALYFCASSVGRAWGNEQFFGPGTRLTVL.

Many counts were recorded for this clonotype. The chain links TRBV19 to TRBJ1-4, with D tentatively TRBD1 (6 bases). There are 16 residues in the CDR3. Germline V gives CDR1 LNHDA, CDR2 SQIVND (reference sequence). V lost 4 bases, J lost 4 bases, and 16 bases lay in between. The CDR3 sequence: CASSSRTANFNEKLFF. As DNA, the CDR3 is TGTGCCAGTAGTAGCCGGACAGCTAACTTTAATGAAAAACTGTTTTTT.

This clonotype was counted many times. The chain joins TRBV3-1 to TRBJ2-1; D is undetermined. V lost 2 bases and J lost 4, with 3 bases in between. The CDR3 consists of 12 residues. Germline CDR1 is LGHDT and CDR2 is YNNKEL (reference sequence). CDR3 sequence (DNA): TGTGCCAGCAGCCAAATTTACAATGAGCAGTTCTTC. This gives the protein CASSQIYNEQFF.

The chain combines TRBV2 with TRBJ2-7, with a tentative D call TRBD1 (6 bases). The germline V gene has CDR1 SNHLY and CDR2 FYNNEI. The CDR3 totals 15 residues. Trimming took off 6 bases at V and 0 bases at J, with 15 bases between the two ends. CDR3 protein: CASSLQGTFSYEQYF. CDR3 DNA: TGTGCCAGCAGCCTACAGGGCACCTTCTCCTACGAGCAGTACTTC.

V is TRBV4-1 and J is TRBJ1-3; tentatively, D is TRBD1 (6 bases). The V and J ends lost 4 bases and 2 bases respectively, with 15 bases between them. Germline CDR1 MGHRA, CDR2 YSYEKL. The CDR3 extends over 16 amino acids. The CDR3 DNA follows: TGCGCCAGCAGCCTTCAGGGGCAGATGCCTGGAAACACCATATATTTT. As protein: CASSLQGQMPGNTIYF.

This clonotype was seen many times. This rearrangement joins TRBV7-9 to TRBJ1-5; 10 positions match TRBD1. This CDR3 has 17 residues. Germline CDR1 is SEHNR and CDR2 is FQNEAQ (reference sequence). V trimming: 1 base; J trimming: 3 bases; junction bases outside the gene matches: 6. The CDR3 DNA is TGTGCCAGCAGCTTAGAGACAGGGGGCTTGTACAATCAGCCCCAGCATTTT. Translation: CASSLETGGLYNQPQHF.

CDR3 nucleotide sequence: TGTGCCACCCAGCCTGGGTTGGGTACTAGCGAACTTGAGACCCAGTACTTC. This sequence encodes CATQPGLGTSELETQYF. The V and J genes are TRBV10-3 and TRBJ2-5; 7 bases align to TRBD2. With 10 bases clipped from V and 5 bases from J, the junction kept 22 bases outside the gene matches. Germline CDR1 and CDR2: ENHRY and SYGVKD. The CDR3 extends over 17 amino acids.

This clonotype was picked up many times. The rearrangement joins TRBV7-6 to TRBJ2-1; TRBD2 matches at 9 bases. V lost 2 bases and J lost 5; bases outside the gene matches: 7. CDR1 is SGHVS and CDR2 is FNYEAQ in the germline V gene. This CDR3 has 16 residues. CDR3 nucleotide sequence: TGTGCCAGCAGCTTATTACCGACTAGCGGAAACAATGAGCAGTTCTTC. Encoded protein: CASSLLPTSGNNEQFF.

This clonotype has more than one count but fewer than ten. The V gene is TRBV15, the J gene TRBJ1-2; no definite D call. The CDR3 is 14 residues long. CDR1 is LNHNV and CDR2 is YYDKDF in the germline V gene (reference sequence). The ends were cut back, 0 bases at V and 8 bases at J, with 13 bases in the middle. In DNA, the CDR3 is TGTGCCACCAGCAGAGAAAGTTACAACGAGGGCTACACCTTC. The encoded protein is CATSRESYNEGYTF.

The CDR3 region is CSATTGALSYEQYF. As DNA, the CDR3 is TGCAGTGCCACGACAGGGGCCCTCTCCTACGAGCAGTACTTC. J is TRBJ2-7 and V is TRBV20-1, with TRBD1 identical over 8 bases. Germline V lookup: CDR1 DFQATT, CDR2 SNEGSKA (reference sequence). The CDR3 sequence is 14 residues long. J lost 0 bases, V lost 6 bases, and 7 bases had no gene match.